Shown below are 3 T cell receptor beta chains from a single sample sequenced in a study of T cell repertoires in aging, cancer and after chemotherapy. Rearranged V-D-J TRB sequences were amplified with a mixed TRB-A/B primer pool. A single record per CDR3 protein comes from TCRdb applying MiXCR to the multiplex PCR reads. The top ten hold about 13% of the sample, which has over a thousand distinct CDR3 sequences, roughly a quarter seen once. TCR beta rearrangements were amplified from peripheral blood genomic DNA. The material sequenced was blood. The origin of the receptors is a human donor with a solid tumor.

The V and J genes are TRBV4-3 and TRBJ1-6; unclear D gene. The CDR3 loop spans 16 amino acids. Germline values: CDR1 LGHNA, CDR2 YSLEER. Deletions cut 0 bases from V and 0 bases from J, with 6 bases between. The CDR3 sequence: CASSQDWRSYNSPLHF. For the CDR3, the DNA is TGCGCCAGCAGCCAAGATTGGCGCTCCTATAATTCACCCCTCCACTTT.

This clonotype is deemed medium-sized. The gene calls are TRBV4-3 and TRBJ1-3; D unresolved. V was cut by 0 bases and J by 2 bases, with 8 bases left in between. CDR3 length: 15 amino acids. Per the germline V gene, CDR1 is LGHNA and CDR2 is YSLEER. Here the CDR3 reads CASSQDSGTGNTIYF. The CDR3 DNA reads as TGCGCCAGCAGCCAAGACTCGGGTACTGGAAACACCATATATTTT.

The sample holds a few counts of this clonotype. The chain joins TRBV23-1 to TRBJ2-7; D might be TRBD2 (6 bases). TRBV23-1 is an ORF for which the function is uncertain. This CDR3 is built from 14 residues. V lost 4 bases, J lost 3 bases, and 13 bases lay in between. CDR3 amino acids: CASSRGRTHYEQYF. DNA for the CDR3: TGCGCCAGCAGTCGAGGGAGGACCCACTACGAGCAGTACTTC.